The 21 T cell receptor beta chains in this list originate from one sample, sequenced in a study of monozygotic twins with inflammatory bowel disease. From its re-call of the 5' RACE reads, TCRdb lists each CDR3 protein once, without DNA. The listing contains about 210,000 distinct CDR3 sequences. Input material: blood. Receptors originate from a human donor with ulcerative colitis or Crohn's disease, or a healthy co-twin of an affected twin (not recorded which).

The gene calls are TRBV12-3 or TRBV12-4 and TRBJ1-4. CDR3 length: 15 residues. The CDR3 protein is CASSPIGLKSEKLFF.

The CDR3 reads CASSQDAGFTDTQYF. The genes are TRBV4-2 and TRBJ2-3; TCRdb indicates TRBD2, and absent DNA this call remains unverified. Germline CDR1 reads LGHNA; CDR2 reads YNFKEQ. The CDR3 has 15 residues.

V usage is TRBV7-9 and J usage is TRBJ1-1; TCRdb proposes TRBD1, but this gene call is untestable without DNA. Germline CDR1 is SEHNR and CDR2 is FQNEAQ (reference sequence). This CDR3 is 15 amino acids long. CDR3 residues: CASTPWVDRYTEAFF.

The chain links TRBV20-1 to TRBJ1-1. This CDR3 is built from 12 residues. The V gene's germline CDR1 is DFQATT and CDR2 SNEGSKA (reference sequence). The CDR3 reads CSARQENTEAFF.

The chain is built from TRBV7-2 and TRBJ2-7; TCRdb calls TRBD2, which cannot be checked without DNA. CDR1 and CDR2 (germline): SGHTA, FQGNSA. The CDR3 is 15 residues long. The CDR3 sequence is CASSLRGGAVYEQYF.

The chain joins TRBV11-2 to TRBJ2-3. The CDR3 runs 15 residues. The germline CDR1 and CDR2 sequences are SGHAT and FQNNGV. The CDR3 here is CASSALVFSTDTQYF. Filled out from reference TRBV11-2 and TRBJ2-3, the complete variable domain reads EAGVAQSPRYKIIEKRQSVAFWCNPISGHATLYWYQQILGQGPKLLIQFQNNGVVDDSQLPKDRFSAERLKGVDSTLKIQPAKLEDSAVYLCASSALVFSTDTQYFGPGTRLTVL.

The chain links TRBV7-2 to TRBJ2-7; TCRdb designates TRBD1, a call that cannot be tested without DNA. This CDR3 contains 14 residues. Germline V gene sequence: CDR1 SGHTA, CDR2 FQGNSA. The CDR3 loop is CASSLPGQGGEQYF.

The chain uses TRBV20-1 and TRBJ1-5; without DNA, the TCRdb call of TRBD1 cannot be checked. Germline loops: CDR1 DFQATT, CDR2 SNEGSKA (reference sequence). The CDR3 is 14 amino acids. CDR3 loop: CSASGGLGYQPQHF.

The J gene is TRBJ1-1, the V gene TRBV19; TCRdb's assignment of TRBD1 cannot be checked, as there is no DNA. Germline lookup yields CDR1 LNHDA and CDR2 SQIVND (reference sequence). This CDR3 is built from 14 residues. CDR3 loop: CASSPPVGVTEAFF.

The genes are TRBV12-3 or TRBV12-4 and TRBJ2-2. The CDR3 is 16 amino acids. CDR3 region: CASSFDVLLVTGELFF.

This chain uses TRBV12-3 or TRBV12-4 with TRBJ2-4; TCRdb names TRBD1, which stays unverified in the absence of DNA. The CDR3 runs 14 residues. CDR3 amino acids: CASTTQGAKNIQYF.

The rearrangement uses TRBV6-1 and TRBJ2-7; TCRdb picks TRBD1, but there is no DNA to check that call. CDR1 and CDR2 (germline): MNHNS, SASEGT. CDR3 length: 14 residues. The CDR3 sequence: CASSTGQGLGEQYF.

V gene TRBV7-2 combines with J gene TRBJ2-3. This CDR3 region has 13 residues. Looked up from germline, CDR1 is SGHTA and CDR2 is FQGNSA. The chain's CDR3 is CASSLKSADTQYF.

This chain connects TRBV29-1 to TRBJ1-2; TCRdb's assignment of TRBD1 cannot be checked, as there is no DNA. This CDR3 spans 15 amino acids. Germline V lookup: CDR1 SQVTM, CDR2 ANQGSEA. The CDR3: CSIGGQPIADYGYTF. The complete variable domain, with remaining parts taken from reference TRBV29-1 and TRBJ1-2, reads SAVISQKPSRDICQRGTSLTIQCQVDSQVTMMFWYRQQPGQSLTLIATANQGSEATYESGFVIDKFPISRPNLTFSTLTVSNMSPEDSSIYLCSIGGQPIADYGYTFGSGTRLTVV.

The gene calls are TRBV5-6 and TRBJ1-2. The CDR3 length is 14 residues. CDR1 and CDR2 from the germline V gene are SGHDT and YYEEEE. The chain's CDR3 is CASSTGTLNYGYTF.

The chain employs TRBV29-1 and TRBJ2-1. Germline V lookup: CDR1 SQVTM, CDR2 ANQGSEA. The CDR3 contains 11 residues. CDR3: CSVDEGYEQFF.

V and J are TRBV2 and TRBJ1-3. Per the germline V gene, CDR1 is SNHLY and CDR2 is FYNNEI. The CDR3 is made up of 14 amino acids. CDR3 loop: CASGGTGLGNTIYF.

The V and J genes are TRBV5-1 and TRBJ2-6; TCRdb's D call of TRBD1 is untestable without DNA. The CDR3 contains 16 residues. Germline lookup yields CDR1 SGHRS and CDR2 YFSETQ. CDR3: CASSRQGVSGANVLTF.

This rearrangement joins TRBV12-3 or TRBV12-4 to TRBJ1-1; with no DNA, the TCRdb D assignment of TRBD1 cannot be verified. The CDR3 covers 14 residues. The CDR3 is CASSPRQGETEAFF.

Here the CDR3 reads CASSSPTGPEQFF. The chain joins TRBV5-1 to TRBJ2-1; TCRdb outputs TRBD1, but without DNA this stays unchecked. Germline V gene lookup returns CDR1 SGHRS and CDR2 YFSETQ. CDR3 length: 13 amino acids.

The chain recombines TRBV6-5 with TRBJ1-2; as DNA is missing, the TRBD1 call by TCRdb cannot be tested. CDR1 and CDR2 from the germline V gene are MNHEY and SVGAGI. The CDR3 is 13 residues long. Here the CDR3 reads CASSFPRGVGYTF.